This TCR beta chain derives from a study of blood T cells in healthy people across ages. This CDR3 is built from 16 residues. V dropped 1 base and J dropped 4 bases, with 13 bases sitting between them. Germline values: CDR1 LGHNA, CDR2 YNFKEQ. With a J-beta primer mix and a sample-barcoded 5' primer, a second PCR ran 7 to 11 cycles. TCRdb re-called the 5' RACE reads through MiXCR, storing one row per CDR3 protein. This sample has approximately 800,000 distinct CDR3 sequences, with approximately 60% found just once. The TCR comes from a man aged 40-55 years in good health. V usage is TRBV4-2 and J usage is TRBJ1-4; D is unresolved. Sample: blood. CDR3 in amino acids: CASSQVLGRDNEKLFF. The CDR3, as DNA: TGTGCCAGCAGCCAAGTCTTGGGAAGAGATAATGAAAAACTGTTTTTT.